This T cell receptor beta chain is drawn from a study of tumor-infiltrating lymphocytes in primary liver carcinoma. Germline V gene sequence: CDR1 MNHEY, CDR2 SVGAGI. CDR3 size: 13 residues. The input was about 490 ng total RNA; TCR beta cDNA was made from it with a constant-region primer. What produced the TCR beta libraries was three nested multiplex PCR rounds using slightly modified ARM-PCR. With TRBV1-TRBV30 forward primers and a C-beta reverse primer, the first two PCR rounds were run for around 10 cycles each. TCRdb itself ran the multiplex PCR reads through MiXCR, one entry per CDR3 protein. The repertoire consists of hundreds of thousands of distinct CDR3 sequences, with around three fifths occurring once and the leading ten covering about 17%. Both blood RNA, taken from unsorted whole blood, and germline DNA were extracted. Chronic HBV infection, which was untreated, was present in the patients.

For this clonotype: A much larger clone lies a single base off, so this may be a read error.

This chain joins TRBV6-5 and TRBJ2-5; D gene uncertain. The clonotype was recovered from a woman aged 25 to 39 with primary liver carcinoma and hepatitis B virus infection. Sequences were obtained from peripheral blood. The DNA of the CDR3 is TGTGTCAGCAGTTACCGACACACGGAGACCCAGTACTTC. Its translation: CVSSYRHTETQYF.